These T cell receptor beta chains were read from a single sample in a study of blood T cell repertoires in COVID-19. TCRdb's copy holds only in-frame clones and misses some; the assay was immunoSEQ multiplex PCR. Found here are about 200,000 clones, around 80% of them singletons; the top ten hold 25% to 35%. Specimen: peripheral blood. The receptor source for this set is a man aged 40-50 years with acute or convalescent COVID-19. Each CDR3 is given with its conserved first and last residue. Each record gives: V gene, J gene, D gene, CDR3 protein. The D gene is left open where the match is weak.

V: TRBV9; J: TRBJ2-2; D: .; CDR3: CASSLTFQGTGELFF
V: TRBV5-1; J: TRBJ1-2; D: TRBD1; CDR3: CASSLNRQGPYGYTF
V: TRBV5-4; J: TRBJ1-6; D: .; CDR3: CASRLAGAYNSPLHF
V: TRBV19; J: TRBJ1-5; D: TRBD1; CDR3: CASKLRGQGVSDQPQHF
V: TRBV9; J: TRBJ1-3; D: .; CDR3: CASSVSGLSGNTIYF
V: TRBV19; J: TRBJ2-2; D: .; CDR3: CASSGRGDTGELFF
V: TRBV9; J: TRBJ2-3; D: .; CDR3: CASSVDAGGRQRTDTQYF
V: TRBV6-1; J: TRBJ1-2; D: .; CDR3: CASSGVSLDFNYGYTF
V: TRBV12-3/TRBV12-4; J: TRBJ2-7; D: .; CDR3: CASRAENYEQYF
V: TRBV29-1; J: TRBJ1-1; D: TRBD1; CDR3: CSVVRGPRTEAFF
V: TRBV5-1; J: TRBJ2-2; D: TRBD1; CDR3: CASSFRTGGATGELFF
V: TRBV27; J: TRBJ1-1; D: .; CDR3: CASSPVAANTEAFF
V: TRBV7-3; J: TRBJ2-7; D: TRBD1; CDR3: CASSLMDRTEQYF
V: TRBV5-6; J: TRBJ2-1; D: .; CDR3: CASSPGLNSYNEQFF
V: TRBV5-4; J: TRBJ1-4; D: TRBD1; CDR3: CASSARQGASEKLFF
V: TRBV5-4; J: TRBJ2-3; D: TRBD2; CDR3: CASSGSGRGDTQYF
V: TRBV9; J: TRBJ2-2; D: .; CDR3: CASSVMDSSTGELFF
V: TRBV6-5; J: TRBJ1-6; D: .; CDR3: CASRPGYTDSPLHF
V: TRBV2; J: TRBJ2-7; D: .; CDR3: CASSGLSYEQYF
V: TRBV19; J: TRBJ2-5; D: TRBD2; CDR3: CASSRPMTSGRGETQYF
V: TRBV5-4; J: TRBJ1-2; D: .; CDR3: CASSLSPVDGYTF
V: TRBV5-6; J: TRBJ1-6; D: .; CDR3: CASSLGAFSNSPLHF
V: TRBV5-1; J: TRBJ2-7; D: .; CDR3: CASSKVTDYEQYF
V: TRBV11-2; J: TRBJ2-5; D: TRBD2; CDR3: CASSLDPGRQETQYF
V: TRBV7-9; J: TRBJ2-2; D: .; CDR3: CASSPDYAGELFF
V: TRBV7-2; J: TRBJ2-7; D: TRBD2; CDR3: CASSLRAGAHEQYF
V: TRBV19; J: TRBJ2-3; D: .; CDR3: CASSIDPRAGTDTQYF
V: TRBV14; J: TRBJ1-1; D: .; CDR3: CASSRRGVVGTEAFF
V: TRBV5-1; J: TRBJ2-1; D: .; CDR3: CASSRSLSIADEQFF
V: TRBV2; J: TRBJ1-1; D: .; CDR3: CASSKGTTGVAFF
V: TRBV27; J: TRBJ2-1; D: .; CDR3: CASSRGFGEQFF
V: TRBV6-5; J: TRBJ2-1; D: .; CDR3: CASRWTDYNEQFF
V: TRBV6-1; J: TRBJ1-5; D: .; CDR3: CASSERIQPQHF
V: TRBV2; J: TRBJ2-2; D: TRBD2; CDR3: CASSLRREVPGELFF
V: TRBV5-4; J: TRBJ1-5; D: TRBD1; CDR3: CASSLTRQGNQPQHF
V: TRBV9; J: TRBJ1-3; D: .; CDR3: CASSVDRGNTIYF
V: TRBV11-3; J: TRBJ1-1; D: .; CDR3: CASSRGRGTEAFF
V: TRBV9; J: TRBJ1-5; D: .; CDR3: CASSGGHRNQPQHF
V: TRBV9; J: TRBJ2-7; D: TRBD1; CDR3: CASSVGQGAGYEQYF
V: TRBV5-1; J: TRBJ2-3; D: .; CDR3: CASRLNSGDAPDTQYF
V: TRBV7-3; J: TRBJ2-5; D: TRBD2; CDR3: CASSPLAGERETQYF